This T cell receptor (beta chain) was sequenced for a study of CXCR3-negative and CXCR3-positive naive CD8 T cells. General study results and limits: CXCR3-positive naive cells had TRB CDR3s that were more hydrophobic than CXCR3-negative naive cells had.

Researchers prepared the TRB cDNA libraries using 5' RACE with UMI labels. For each CDR3 protein, TCRdb gives one entry from its re-call of the 5' RACE reads, without DNA. In total, the table holds roughly 99,000 distinct CDR3 sequences. A word on this clonotype: Its antigen is not identified.

The germline V gene encodes CDR1 ENHRY and CDR2 SYGVKD. CDR3 size: 13 residues. Sequencing input: naive CXCR3+ CD8+ T cells from blood. The subset: CD45RO-CCR7+CD27+CD95- naive CD8+ T cells expressing CXCR3 (TNR3+). This rearrangement joins TRBV10-3 to TRBJ1-1; TCRdb returns TRBD1, unconfirmable since there is no DNA. The clonotype was recovered from a human donor in good health. Some clones in this sample may be carry-over from other donors' samples. This CDR3 reads CAISHQTGPEAFF.